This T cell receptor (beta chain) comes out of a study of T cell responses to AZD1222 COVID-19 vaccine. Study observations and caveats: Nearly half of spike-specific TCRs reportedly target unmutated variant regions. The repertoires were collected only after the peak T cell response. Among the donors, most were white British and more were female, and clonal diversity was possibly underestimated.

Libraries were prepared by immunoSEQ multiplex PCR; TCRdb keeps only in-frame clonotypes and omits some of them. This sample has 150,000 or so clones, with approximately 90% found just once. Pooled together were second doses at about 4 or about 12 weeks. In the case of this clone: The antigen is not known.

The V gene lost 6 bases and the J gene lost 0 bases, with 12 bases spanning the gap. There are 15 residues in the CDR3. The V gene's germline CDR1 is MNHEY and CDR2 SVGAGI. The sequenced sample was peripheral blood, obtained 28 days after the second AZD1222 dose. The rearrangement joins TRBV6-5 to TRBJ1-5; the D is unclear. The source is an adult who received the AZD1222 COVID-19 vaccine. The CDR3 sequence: CASRPGAYSNQPQHF. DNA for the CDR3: TGTGCCAGCAGGCCGGGAGCATATAGCAATCAGCCCCAGCATTTT.